This is a list of T cell receptor beta chains from one sample in a study of technical replicates of blood from a few donors. The repertoire was sequenced with immunoSEQ multiplex PCR; TCRdb's copy has only in-frame clones and lacks some. The repertoire holds approximately 89,000 clones, with 90% to 95% as singletons. The source material was T cells isolated from PBMCs. All receptors come from a human donor in good health. The CDR3 runs from the conserved cysteine through the conserved F or W. The D gene is left open where the match is weak. Not every row has a clone size; where given, it reads once, few, many or a size class.

j_call: TRBJ2-2; clone_size: NA; d_call: NA; v_call: TRBV7-8; cdr3_length: 15; cdr3_nt: TGTGCCAGCAGATTTCGGGGTACGAACACCGGGGAGCTGTTTTTT; cdr3_aa: CASRFRGTNTGELFF
j_call: TRBJ1-1; clone_size: NA; d_call: NA; v_call: TRBV18; cdr3_length: 14; cdr3_nt: TGTGCCAGCAGGTGGGGTACAGGGTCCACTGAAGCTTTCTTT; cdr3_aa: CASRWGTGSTEAFF
j_call: TRBJ2-5; clone_size: NA; d_call: NA; v_call: TRBV19; cdr3_length: 15; cdr3_nt: TGTGCCAGTAGTCTCACTCGGGGTGAAGGAGAGACCCAGTACTTC; cdr3_aa: CASSLTRGEGETQYF
j_call: TRBJ2-7; clone_size: NA; d_call: TRBD1; v_call: TRBV5-6; cdr3_length: 13; cdr3_nt: TGTGCCAGCAGCTTCGGGACAGCCTACGAGCAGTACTTC; cdr3_aa: CASSFGTAYEQYF
j_call: TRBJ2-7; clone_size: NA; d_call: TRBD2; v_call: TRBV2; cdr3_length: 18; cdr3_nt: TGTGCCAGCAGTAGCGTCCCGGGACTAGCGGGGGGGCTCTACGAGCAGTACTTC; cdr3_aa: CASSSVPGLAGGLYEQYF
j_call: TRBJ2-7; clone_size: NA; d_call: TRBD2; v_call: TRBV4-1; cdr3_length: 20; cdr3_nt: TGCGCCAGCAGCCAAGAAGGGGTCGTCTGGGGGGGGGAGTACTCCTACGAGCAGTACTTC; cdr3_aa: CASSQEGVVWGGEYSYEQYF
j_call: TRBJ1-6; clone_size: NA; d_call: TRBD1; v_call: TRBV4-1; cdr3_length: 18; cdr3_nt: TGCGCCAGCAGCCAGACCCGGGACAGGGCCTTTTATAATTCACCCCTCCACTTT; cdr3_aa: CASSQTRDRAFYNSPLHF
j_call: TRBJ1-4; clone_size: NA; d_call: NA; v_call: TRBV27; cdr3_length: 18; cdr3_nt: TGTGCCAGCAGTTTATGGGCAGGGCCACTTGCAACTAATGAAAAACTGTTTTTT; cdr3_aa: CASSLWAGPLATNEKLFF
j_call: TRBJ1-1; clone_size: NA; d_call: NA; v_call: TRBV6-5; cdr3_length: 13; cdr3_nt: TGTGCCAGCAGTTACCACAGGAAAACTGAAGCTTTCTTT; cdr3_aa: CASSYHRKTEAFF
j_call: TRBJ2-7; clone_size: NA; d_call: NA; v_call: TRBV7-6; cdr3_length: 15; cdr3_nt: TGTGCCAGCAGCCCCCTAACGGGTAAAGGCTACGAGCAGTACTTC; cdr3_aa: CASSPLTGKGYEQYF
j_call: TRBJ2-1; clone_size: NA; d_call: NA; v_call: TRBV5-1; cdr3_length: 15; cdr3_nt: TGCGCCAGCAGCTTGGAAGTGGGGCAATACAATGAGCAGTTCTTC; cdr3_aa: CASSLEVGQYNEQFF
j_call: TRBJ2-5; clone_size: NA; d_call: TRBD2; v_call: TRBV6-5; cdr3_length: 14; cdr3_nt: TGTGCCAGCAGTCGAGAAGCTAGCGGCGCGACCCAGTACTTC; cdr3_aa: CASSREASGATQYF
j_call: TRBJ2-1; clone_size: once; d_call: NA; v_call: TRBV7-2; cdr3_length: 12; cdr3_nt: TGTGCCAGCAGCTTGCGTTACAATGAGCAGTTCTTC; cdr3_aa: CASSLRYNEQFF
j_call: TRBJ2-7; clone_size: NA; d_call: NA; v_call: TRBV5-6; cdr3_length: 14; cdr3_nt: TGTGCCAGCAGCAGTTCGGGGTCGAGATACGAGCAGTACTTC; cdr3_aa: CASSSSGSRYEQYF
j_call: TRBJ1-2; clone_size: NA; d_call: NA; v_call: TRBV5-1; cdr3_length: 15; cdr3_nt: TGCGCCAGCAACTCCGGTGGGGGCAAGAGTAAGGGCTACACCTTC; cdr3_aa: CASNSGGGKSKGYTF
j_call: TRBJ1-2; clone_size: NA; d_call: NA; v_call: TRBV6-6; cdr3_length: 15; cdr3_nt: TGTGCCAGCAGTGTTTACAGGCTAGTCGGCTATGGCTACACCTTC; cdr3_aa: CASSVYRLVGYGYTF
j_call: TRBJ2-1; clone_size: NA; d_call: NA; v_call: TRBV2; cdr3_length: 14; cdr3_nt: TGTGCCAGCAAAACTCTGAGCTCCTACAATGAGCAGTTCTTC; cdr3_aa: CASKTLSSYNEQFF
j_call: TRBJ1-5; clone_size: NA; d_call: NA; v_call: TRBV30; cdr3_length: 13; cdr3_nt: TGTGCCTGGCAGGGGACGGGCAATCAGCCCCAGCATTTT; cdr3_aa: CAWQGTGNQPQHF
j_call: TRBJ2-7; clone_size: NA; d_call: TRBD2; v_call: TRBV7-9; cdr3_length: 13; cdr3_nt: TGTGCCAGCAGCTCCGGGACTAGCTACGAGCAGTACTTC; cdr3_aa: CASSSGTSYEQYF
j_call: TRBJ2-3; clone_size: NA; d_call: TRBD2; v_call: TRBV11-2; cdr3_length: 19; cdr3_nt: TGTGCCAGCAGCCGCGGGGTAGCGGGAGGTTCGTTTGGCACAGATACGCAGTATTTT; cdr3_aa: CASSRGVAGGSFGTDTQYF
j_call: TRBJ2-7; clone_size: NA; d_call: TRBD2; v_call: TRBV6-6; cdr3_length: 14; cdr3_nt: TGTGCCAGCAGTGCGGGACTATCCTCCTACGAGCAGTACTTC; cdr3_aa: CASSAGLSSYEQYF
j_call: TRBJ2-7; clone_size: NA; d_call: TRBD1; v_call: TRBV7-8; cdr3_length: 14; cdr3_nt: TGTGCCAGCAGCTTTCCACAGGGGTCCTACGAGCAGTACTTC; cdr3_aa: CASSFPQGSYEQYF
j_call: TRBJ2-7; clone_size: NA; d_call: TRBD1; v_call: TRBV19; cdr3_length: 13; cdr3_nt: TGTGCCAGTAGTACGGGACAGGGCACCGAGCAGTACTTC; cdr3_aa: CASSTGQGTEQYF
j_call: TRBJ1-6; clone_size: NA; d_call: NA; v_call: TRBV5-1; cdr3_length: 14; cdr3_nt: TGCGCCAGCAGCTTACTACATGGAGATTCACCCCTCCACTTT; cdr3_aa: CASSLLHGDSPLHF
j_call: TRBJ1-5; clone_size: NA; d_call: TRBD1; v_call: TRBV15; cdr3_length: 17; cdr3_nt: TGTGCCACCAGCATGTGGGACAGGGGGTCAAGCAATCAGCCCCAGCATTTT; cdr3_aa: CATSMWDRGSSNQPQHF
j_call: TRBJ1-2; clone_size: NA; d_call: NA; v_call: TRBV5-5; cdr3_length: 15; cdr3_nt: TGTGCCAGCAGCTTGGCCACAGGCGGCGTAGGGGGCTACACCTTC; cdr3_aa: CASSLATGGVGGYTF